What follows are 8 T cell receptor beta chains derived from one specimen sequenced in a study of neurological immune-mediated disorders. As to time point: longitudinal time-point 2. Via MiXCR, TCRdb re-called the 5' RACE reads, giving one row per CDR3 protein. The table has 84,000 or so distinct CDR3 sequences, about 12% seen once. Sequenced input: PBMCs. These receptors all stem from a female donor with HTLV-1-associated myelopathy (HAM/TSP).

This clonotype came up many times. The CDR3 reads CASSLSSGGTADTQYF. The CDR3 DNA reads TGCGCCAGCAGCTTATCTAGCGGGGGGACGGCAGATACGCAGTATTTT. V is TRBV5-1 and J is TRBJ2-3, with TRBD2 identical over 11 bases. Germline-derived CDR1 and CDR2 are SGHRS and YFSETQ. This CDR3 contains 16 residues. Trimming removed 2 bases from V and 4 bases from J; junction bases left unmatched: 6.

Ten or more counts support this clonotype. V usage is TRBV5-1 and J usage is TRBJ1-1; D remains ambiguous. V lost 1 base and J 0 bases, leaving 10 bases between the germline ends. The CDR3 runs to 15 residues. Germline V CDR1 and CDR2: SGHRS, YFSETQ. The CDR3 DNA follows: TGCGCCAGCAGCTTGACAAGCAACATGAACACTGAAGCTTTCTTT. This gives the protein CASSLTSNMNTEAFF.

This clonotype was seen many times. The gene calls are TRBV7-2 and TRBJ1-6; D gene uncertain. The germline gives CDR1 SGHTA, CDR2 FQGNSA. With 5 bases removed from V and 14 bases from J, the gap between germline ends came to 16 bases. The CDR3 runs to 13 residues. For the CDR3, the DNA is TGTGCCAGCAGCCGCAGGTCAGCGGGCACCCTCCACTTT. Translated: CASSRRSAGTLHF.

This clonotype came up many times. The CDR3 sequence: CASSSDTGRADTQYF. In DNA, the CDR3 is TGCGCCAGCAGCTCCGACACAGGGAGGGCAGATACGCAGTATTTT. V gene TRBV5-1 combines with J gene TRBJ2-3, with D tentatively TRBD2 (7 bases). This CDR3 region has 15 residues. The germline V and J ends were trimmed by 3 bases and 4 bases, with 15 bases remaining between them. Germline CDR1 is SGHRS and CDR2 is YFSETQ.

This clonotype has ten or more counts. The V call is TRBV4-1, the J call TRBJ2-1, with D maybe TRBD1 (6 bases). Looked up from germline, CDR1 is MGHRA and CDR2 is YSYEKL. Trimming took off 5 bases at V and 12 bases at J, with 17 bases between the two ends. This CDR3 spans 13 amino acids. CDR3 sequence reads: CASSYRTGTRQFF. For the CDR3, the DNA is TGCGCCAGCAGCTACAGAACCGGGACAAGGCAGTTCTTC.

In this sample, this clonotype turned up many times. The chain has TRBV5-6 and TRBJ2-3, with D hard to call. The V end lost 3 bases, the J end lost 4 bases, and 9 bases lay between the germline ends. CDR3 length: 13 residues. CDR1 SGHDT and CDR2 YYEEEE come from the germline V gene. The CDR3 reads CASSSDLADTQYF. As DNA, the CDR3 is TGTGCCAGCAGCTCCGACCTAGCAGATACGCAGTATTTT.

Many counts were recorded for this clonotype. The gene calls are TRBV5-5 and TRBJ2-1; D perhaps matches TRBD2 (6 bases). This CDR3 is built from 15 residues. Trimming left V 0 bases short and J 0 bases short, with 7 bases between. Germline values: CDR1 SGHKS, CDR2 YYEKEE (reference sequence). The CDR3 DNA follows: TGTGCCAGCAGCTTGGGTAGCGGCTCCTACAATGAGCAGTTCTTC. This gives the protein CASSLGSGSYNEQFF.

This clonotype was counted many times. The chain carries TRBV20-1 and TRBJ2-3; TRBD2 aligns across 10 bases. The CDR3 extends over 15 amino acids. Germline V gene data show CDR1 as DFQATT and CDR2 as SNEGSKA (reference sequence). Trimming cost V 6 bases and J 6 bases; bases outside gene matches: 12. In DNA, the CDR3 is TGCAGTGCCCCCCTAAGCGGGGGGGCCGGGGATACGCAGTATTTT. It translates to CSAPLSGGAGDTQYF.